The entry below gives a single T cell receptor (beta chain) sequence along with its context. Its specificity is not known. Looked up from germline, CDR1 is SGHDT and CDR2 is YYEEEE. Between the trimmed V and J ends, which lost 1 base and 5 bases, there was a span of 9 bases. The CDR3 totals 13 residues. The entry originates in a study of lymphopenia after photon versus proton radiotherapy. Findings and limits, study-wide: After the lymphocyte nadir, photon-treated repertoires showed oligoclonal expansion, especially of CD8+ Temra cells. Larger post-nadir TCR diversity loss correlated inversely with survival in deceased patients.

Some clones are missing from TCRdb's copy, which holds only in-frame ones; the method was immunoSEQ multiplex PCR. The table lists some 64,000 clones, around 90% of them singletons. The sample was peripheral blood, taken from a patient treated with proton-based radiotherapy. This chain connects TRBV5-6 to TRBJ1-2; D unclear. The TCR comes from a man at least 80 years old with esophageal cancer. The DNA of the CDR3 is TGTGCCAGCAGCTTGAACAGACATTATGGCTACACCTTC. Amino acid sequence: CASSLNRHYGYTF.